This T cell receptor (beta chain) was retrieved from a study of cytomegalovirus exposure and HLA in healthy donors. Study in general: The same platform was used for the approximately 110 validation repertoires and the roughly 720 first-cohort repertoires, a later analysis reported. Findings of the study overall: The authors enumerated 150 to 200 TCR beta chains as linked to cytomegalovirus. The classifier reportedly diagnosed cytomegalovirus status with high sensitivity and specificity. Most sequenced TCRs were rare (though some public TCRs occurred in many donors).

As regards this clone: Its specificity is unknown.

Germline CDR1 MNHEY, CDR2 SMNVEV (reference sequence). V lost 0 bases and J lost 4, with 9 bases in between. CDR3 length: 14 residues. Sequencing used immunoSEQ multiplex PCR; TCRdb keeps in-frame clones, though not all of them. The sample lists about 49,000 clones, 94% occurring once. The sequencing input was PBMCs. The TCR was taken from a woman aged 18-35 years in good health and CMV-seropositive. This chain links TRBV27 with TRBJ1-2; no reliable D call. DNA of the CDR3: TGTGCCAGCAGTTTATCTTTCGCGGTCTATGGCTACACCTTC. Translation gives CASSLSFAVYGYTF.